One sample yielded the 4 T cell receptor beta chains listed below, sequenced in a study of molecular identifiers for immune sequencing clone quantification. TCRdb redid the calling of the PCR reads with MiXCR, one entry per CDR3 protein. The sample yields some 650,000 distinct CDR3 sequences, roughly 21% seen once. The sample taken for sequencing was naive CD8+ T cells from blood, with Jurkat cell RNA spiked in. Subset denoted: FACS-sorted CD8+CD4-CCR7+CD45RA+ naive T cells. The receptors originated from a human donor in good health. Some libraries in this study had Jurkat cell RNA spiked in.

Note on this clonotype: This clone may be a read error of a much larger clone one base away. The chain couples TRBV6-5 to TRBJ1-5; maybe TRBD1 (5 bases). The germline V gene encodes CDR1 MNHEY and CDR2 SVGAGI. The CDR3 has 14 amino acids. Trimming removed 5 bases at V and 5 bases at J, with 13 bases between. CDR3 protein: CASSPRWGDQPQHF. CDR3 sequence (DNA): TGTGCCAGCAGTCCTAGGTGGGGGGATCAGCCCCAGCATTTT.

This clonotype was picked up a small number of times. The chain carries TRBV27 and TRBJ2-1, with 8 bases that match TRBD2. This CDR3 region has 18 residues. V was pared by 7 bases and J by 0 bases, with 14 bases of the junction left unmatched. From germline, CDR1 is MNHEY and CDR2 SMNVEV (reference sequence). CDR3 nucleotides: TGTGCCAGCAACCCCTATCGGGAGGGCCCAAGCTCCTACAATGAGCAGTTCTTC. It translates to CASNPYREGPSSYNEQFF.

This clonotype has ten or more counts. The chain joins TRBV2 to TRBJ2-3, with D hard to call. V lost 10 bases and J lost 0, with 11 bases in between. Germline V gene data show CDR1 as SNHLY and CDR2 as FYNNEI. This CDR3 is built from 13 residues. The CDR3 DNA follows: TGTGCCACCCCGTTCAGCAGCACAGATACGCAGTATTTT. Its translation is CATPFSSTDTQYF.

This clonotype appeared many times. The chain joins TRBV30 to TRBJ2-5; D is unresolved. Trimming stripped 4 bases from V and 5 bases from J, with 17 bases between. Looked up from germline, CDR1 is GTSNPN and CDR2 is SVGIG (reference sequence). The CDR3 runs to 14 residues. The CDR3 DNA reads as TGTGCCTGGACGCGAGACACGCTTAGGGAGACCCAGTACTTC. Protein product: CAWTRDTLRETQYF. Looking up the rest from reference TRBV30 and TRBJ2-5 gives the full variable domain: SQTIHQWPATLVQPVGSPLSLECTVEGTSNPNLYWYRQAAGRGLQLLFYSVGIGQISSEVPQNLSASRPQDRQFILSSKKLLLSDSGFYLCAWTRDTLRETQYFGPGTRLLVL.